This T cell receptor beta chain was identified in a study of beta chain features in type 1 diabetes. Study conclusions and caveats: Researchers report that Type 1 diabetes patients had moderately but significantly shorter TCRB CDR3s across all four CD4+ subsets. Over-representation of high TCR-expressing cells was a possible consequence of cDNA sequencing. When VDJ junctions were examined, type 1 diabetes patients showed fewer insertions and more deletions.

Isolated RNA was reverse transcribed in full, so expressed TCRB transcripts were sequenced. Reads from naive, central memory and regulatory T cell samples averaged roughly 3.8 million. Sequencing was performed with immunoSEQ multiplex PCR; in TCRdb, only in-frame clones are kept and a portion is missing. The profile covers some 160,000 clones, with around 9.7% appearing a single time and 0.7% taken by the ten largest. A single heparinised draw of about 120 mL on average was taken per donor. The CDR3 extends over 15 amino acids. Trimming shortened V by 0 bases and J by 1 base, and 11 bases separated the two germline ends. Germline V CDR1 and CDR2: SGHNT, YYREEE (reference sequence). This clone has only a few counts. Its antigen is not known.

V usage is TRBV5-4 and J usage is TRBJ2-7, with D unclear. The sequence was obtained from a woman younger than 45 with type 1 diabetes. The specimen was central memory CD4+ T cells from blood. The CDR3 protein is CASSLGRFASYEQYF. In nucleotides, the CDR3 is TGTGCCAGCAGCTTGGGCAGGTTCGCTTCCTACGAGCAGTACTTC.